The entry that follows covers one TCR beta chain sequence. The junction departs from germline at one end; a sequencing error may be responsible. This entry is derived from a study of blood T cell repertoires in COVID-19. Turning to the study itself: Donors in the United States, Italy and Spain gave samples during acute or convalescent COVID-19. Nucleic acid was either cDNA or gDNA, and it came from T cells, B-cell-depleted T cells, or PBMCs.

CDR1 and CDR2 from the germline V gene are LNHNV and YYDKDF (reference sequence). The CDR3 is 15 residues long. In the original processing: Reference gene primer amplification yielded estimated nucleated cell counts. Data came from immunoSEQ multiplex PCR; TCRdb stores just in-frame clones and leaves some out. That table furnishes V, J and clone size, whereas the DNA furnished D and trimming. The profile shows some 240,000 clones, 65% to 90% of them singletons. The clonotype originates from a woman aged 40 to 50 who had recovered from COVID-19. This sequence joins TRBV15 and TRBJ1-2; tentatively, D is TRBD1 (6 bases). Sequenced sample: peripheral blood. The CDR3 loop reads CATSRDQDLGGHPCF. The DNA of the CDR3 is TGTGCCACCAGCAGAGATCAAGATTTAGGGGGACATCCTTGCTTC.